The T cell receptor (beta chain) under discussion was sequenced for a study of PD-1 blockade in classical Hodgkin lymphoma. Background on the study: Nivolumab dosed at 3 mg/kg went to patients intravenously every 2 weeks. Study outcomes and limitations: Repertoire differences have undefined causes, possibly disease activity or prior therapy. Newly diagnosed patients were reported to exhibit reduced baseline TCR diversity relative to healthy donors. Patients with a complete response exhibited baseline diversity comparable to newly diagnosed patients.

Here immunoSEQ multiplex PCR was the method, and the copy in TCRdb shows in-frame clones only, minus some. In the table there are about 35,000 clones, around 90% of which are singletons. The germline V gene encodes CDR1 ENHRY and CDR2 SYGVKD. Trimming left V 5 bases short and J 3 bases short, with 10 bases between. This CDR3 comprises 13 residues. Details on this clone: Its antigen is currently unknown.

Relapse after autologous stem cell transplantation occurred in every patient, and brentuximab vedotin exposure varied. Thawed PBMCs were the source of CD4+ T cells, purified by magnetic negative selection. The specimen was CD4+ T cells from blood, collected at baseline. The chain joins TRBV10-3 to TRBJ1-1; D ambiguous. This TCR derives from a human donor with classical Hodgkin lymphoma. The CDR3 DNA follows: TGTGCCATCAGTACAAAATCCGACACTGAAGCTTTCTTT. It specifies CAISTKSDTEAFF.